Below, 20 T cell receptor beta chains from the same sample are listed, as sequenced in a study of shared clonotypes between healthy human individuals. Assay used: immunoSEQ multiplex PCR; TCRdb lists only in-frame clones, some missing. Of about 2 million clones listed, about 95% are singletons. CD8 cells classed as naive were CD45RO-negative and positively selected for CCR7, excluding terminally differentiated effector memory CD45RA+ cells. The specimen was naive CD8+ T cells sorted from blood. These receptors were taken from a young man in good health.

Here the CDR3 DNA reads TGTGCCAGCAGCGTAGGTGGGGGCAGGGGTATCAATGAGCAGTTCTTC. Amino acid sequence: CASSVGGGRGINEQFF. This chain links TRBV9 with TRBJ2-1; possible D gene TRBD1, 6 bases. Germline CDR1 and CDR2: SGDLS and YYNGEE. The CDR3 length is 16 residues. V was shortened by 0 bases and J by 6 bases, with 16 bases between the two germline ends.

This clone came up once. In the same sample, other DNA sequences code for this CDR3. In nucleotides, the CDR3 is TGTGCCAGCAGCGCAGGGCAGGGGGCTCCCTACGAGCAGTACTTC. This sequence encodes CASSAGQGAPYEQYF. The V call is TRBV9, the J call TRBJ2-7; 8 nucleotides align to TRBD1. Trimming cost V 3 bases and J 2 bases; bases outside gene matches: 7. CDR1 is SGDLS and CDR2 is YYNGEE in the germline V gene. The CDR3 totals 15 residues.

This clone was observed once. The chain couples TRBV11-2 to TRBJ2-7, with TRBD1 as a possible D gene (5 bases). This CDR3 comprises 14 residues. The germline CDR1 and CDR2 sequences are SGHAT and FQNNGV. Trimming left V 1 base short and J 4 bases short, with 11 bases between. CDR3 sequence reads: CASSLGPGMYEQYF. The DNA of the CDR3 is TGTGCCAGCAGCTTAGGGCCAGGGATGTACGAGCAGTACTTC.

In nucleotides, the CDR3 is TGTGCCAGCAGCTTGGGGCCGACAGGGACGGCCTACGAGCAGTACTTC. Protein product: CASSLGPTGTAYEQYF. The chain has TRBV5-6 and TRBJ2-7; 7 bases are a match to TRBD1. Germline V gene lookup returns CDR1 SGHDT and CDR2 YYEEEE. The CDR3 loop spans 16 amino acids. Trimming cost V 0 bases and J 2 bases; bases outside gene matches: 8.

Concerning this clone itself: Distinct nucleotide sequences in the sample also encode this CDR3. This chain connects TRBV7-9 to TRBJ1-1; unclear D gene. The V end lost 5 bases, the J end lost 1 base, and 5 bases lay between the germline ends. CDR3 size: 12 residues. Germline-derived CDR1 and CDR2 are SEHNR and FQNEAQ (reference sequence). For the CDR3, the DNA is TGTGCCAGCAGCCTAGAGAACACTGAAGCTTTCTTT. Encoded protein: CASSLENTEAFF.

In this sample, this clone turned up once. The V call is TRBV27, the J call TRBJ2-7; D is uncertain. Per the germline V gene, CDR1 is MNHEY and CDR2 is SMNVEV (reference sequence). The CDR3 totals 12 residues. Trimming removed 4 bases from V and 2 bases from J, with 6 bases in between. DNA of the CDR3: TGTGCCAGCAGTTCCCGAACCTACGAGCAGTACTTC. Amino acid sequence: CASSSRTYEQYF.

The V and J genes are TRBV4-3 and TRBJ1-1; D unresolved. The CDR3 has 15 residues. The germline CDR1 and CDR2 sequences are LGHNA and YSLEER. V was cut by 3 bases and J by 0 bases, with 11 bases left in between. This CDR3 reads CASSQALNLNTEAFF. The CDR3, as DNA: TGCGCCAGCAGCCAGGCCTTGAACTTGAACACTGAAGCTTTCTTT.

Concerning this clone: Additional DNA sequences in this sample encode the identical CDR3. V and J are TRBV21-1 and TRBJ2-3. TRBV21-1 is a documented pseudogene. The CDR3 is 11 residues long. CDR3 residues: CASSRTDTQYF. CDR3 sequence (DNA): TGTGCCAGCTCAAGGACAGATACGCAGTATTTT.

A remark on this clone: The sample contains more than one DNA sequence encoding this CDR3. This chain uses TRBV28 with TRBJ2-7; the match to TRBD1 covers 9 bases. Germline V CDR1 and CDR2: MDHEN, SYDVKM. The ends lost 5 bases at V and 1 base at J; junction bases unmatched: 3. CDR3 size: 14 residues. The CDR3 DNA sequence: TGTGCCAGCAGTCCAGGGACAGGGTCCTACGAGCAGTACTTC. Its translation: CASSPGTGSYEQYF. The full variable domain, rest sourced from reference TRBV28 and TRBJ2-7, is DVKVTQSSRYLVKRTGEKVFLECVQDMDHENMFWYRQDPGLGLRLIYFSYDVKMKEKGDIPEGYSVSREKKERFSLILESASTNQTSMYLCASSPGTGSYEQYFGPGTRLTVT.

J is TRBJ2-1 and V is TRBV7-3; 7 bases are a match to TRBD2. The germline gives CDR1 SGHTA, CDR2 FQGTGA. This CDR3 comprises 15 residues. V lost 3 bases, J lost 2 bases, and 4 bases stayed unmatched. The CDR3 coding sequence is TGTGCCAGCAGCTTTTACGGGGGGACCTACAATGAGCAGTTCTTC. It specifies CASSFYGGTYNEQFF.

Of note for this clone: Other DNA sequences of this sample code for an identical CDR3. The gene calls are TRBV2 and TRBJ1-1; 9 positions match TRBD1. The trim removed 6 bases at V and 1 base at J, leaving 0 bases unmatched. The CDR3 sequence is 13 residues long. The germline V gene has CDR1 SNHLY and CDR2 FYNNEI. CDR3 nucleotide sequence: TGTGCCAGCAGGGACAGGGGGAACACTGAAGCTTTCTTT. Residues: CASRDRGNTEAFF. Full variable domain (remainder filled in from reference TRBV2 and TRBJ1-1): EPEVTQTPSHQVTQMGQEVILRCVPISNHLYFYWYRQILGQKVEFLVSFYNNEISEKSEIFDDQFSVERPDGSNFTLKIRSTKLEDSAMYFCASRDRGNTEAFFGQGTRLTVV.

The rearrangement links TRBV7-8 to TRBJ1-2; 7 bases line up with TRBD1. The CDR3 is made up of 14 amino acids. J was trimmed by 5 bases and V by 4 bases; bases with no gene match: 7. In germline, CDR1 is SGHVS, CDR2 FQNEAQ. CDR3 sequence: CASSSGQLNYGYTF. The CDR3 nucleotides read TGTGCCAGCAGCTCGGGACAGCTTAATTATGGCTACACCTTC.

The chain recombines TRBV27 with TRBJ1-6; TRBD1 aligns across 9 bases. The CDR3 length is 15 residues. Germline CDR1 and CDR2: MNHEY and SMNVEV (reference sequence). J gave up 3 bases and V 3 bases, and 0 bases lay outside the gene matches. CDR3: CASSLGQGYNSPLHF. The CDR3 DNA reads as TGTGCCAGCAGTTTGGGACAGGGCTATAATTCACCCCTCCACTTT.

The J gene is TRBJ2-7, the V gene TRBV4-1; no clear D. V lost 0 bases and J 6 bases, leaving 12 bases between the germline ends. Per the germline V gene, CDR1 is MGHRA and CDR2 is YSYEKL. This CDR3 region has 14 residues. This CDR3 reads CASSQDEMALEQYF. CDR3 nucleotides: TGCGCCAGCAGCCAAGATGAAATGGCACTCGAGCAGTACTTC.

CDR3 DNA sequence: TGCAGCGTTGCACTAGCGGCTGCCTACAATGAGCAGTTCTTC. This gives the protein CSVALAAAYNEQFF. This sequence joins TRBV29-1 and TRBJ2-1; 8 bases align to TRBD2. CDR3 length: 14 amino acids. Germline values: CDR1 SQVTM, CDR2 ANQGSEA. J was trimmed by 2 bases and V by 4 bases; bases with no gene match: 4.

The chain uses TRBV5-1 and TRBJ2-3, with 7 bases fitting TRBD2. The germline V gene encodes CDR1 SGHRS and CDR2 YFSETQ. CDR3 length: 17 amino acids. The junction had 9 bases not matched to a gene; V was cut back by 0 bases and J by 2 bases. The CDR3 DNA is TGCGCCAGCAGCTTGGCCTACGCGGGGGAGTACACAGATACGCAGTATTTT. This encodes CASSLAYAGEYTDTQYF. Based on the CDR3 plus reference TRBV5-1 and TRBJ2-3, the full variable domain is KAGVTQTPRYLIKTRGQQVTLSCSPISGHRSVSWYQQTPGQGLQFLFEYFSETQRNKGNFPGRFSGRQFSNSRSEMNVSTLELGDSALYLCASSLAYAGEYTDTQYFGPGTRLTVL.

This sequence joins TRBV9 and TRBJ2-1; D gene uncertain. This CDR3 is 16 amino acids long. Germline V lookup: CDR1 SGDLS, CDR2 YYNGEE. The V gene lost 0 bases and the J gene lost 6 bases, with 16 bases spanning the gap. CDR3 region: CASSVGGSPWGNEQFF. The CDR3 DNA reads as TGTGCCAGCAGCGTAGGTGGTTCCCCCTGGGGCAATGAGCAGTTCTTC.

The rearrangement uses TRBV10-2 and TRBJ1-2, with 8 nucleotides matching TRBD1. Per germline, CDR1 WSHSY and CDR2 SAAADI. V lost 7 bases, J lost 8 bases, and 15 bases stayed unmatched. This CDR3 has 15 residues. CDR3 sequence (DNA): TGCGCCAGCACCGAAGGGACAGGAGATATGAGGGGCTACACCTTC. Protein sequence: CASTEGTGDMRGYTF.

This chain connects TRBV5-4 to TRBJ2-7; D unresolved. Trimming left V 5 bases short and J 3 bases short, with 15 bases between. The CDR3 length is 14 residues. CDR1 and CDR2 from the germline V gene are SGHNT and YYREEE (reference sequence). CDR3 sequence: CASRKDMDHYEQYF. The CDR3 DNA follows: TGTGCCAGCAGGAAAGACATGGACCACTACGAGCAGTACTTC.

The rearrangement uses TRBV2 and TRBJ2-1, with no clear D. Germline V gene sequence: CDR1 SNHLY, CDR2 FYNNEI. The V end lost 3 bases, the J end lost 2 bases, and 8 bases lay between the germline ends. There are 14 residues in the CDR3. DNA for the CDR3: TGTGCCAGCAGTGACGAAGGACCCTACAATGAGCAGTTCTTC. Encoded protein: CASSDEGPYNEQFF. Full variable domain (rest looked up from reference TRBV2 and TRBJ2-1): EPEVTQTPSHQVTQMGQEVILRCVPISNHLYFYWYRQILGQKVEFLVSFYNNEISEKSEIFDDQFSVERPDGSNFTLKIRSTKLEDSAMYFCASSDEGPYNEQFFGPGTRLTVL.